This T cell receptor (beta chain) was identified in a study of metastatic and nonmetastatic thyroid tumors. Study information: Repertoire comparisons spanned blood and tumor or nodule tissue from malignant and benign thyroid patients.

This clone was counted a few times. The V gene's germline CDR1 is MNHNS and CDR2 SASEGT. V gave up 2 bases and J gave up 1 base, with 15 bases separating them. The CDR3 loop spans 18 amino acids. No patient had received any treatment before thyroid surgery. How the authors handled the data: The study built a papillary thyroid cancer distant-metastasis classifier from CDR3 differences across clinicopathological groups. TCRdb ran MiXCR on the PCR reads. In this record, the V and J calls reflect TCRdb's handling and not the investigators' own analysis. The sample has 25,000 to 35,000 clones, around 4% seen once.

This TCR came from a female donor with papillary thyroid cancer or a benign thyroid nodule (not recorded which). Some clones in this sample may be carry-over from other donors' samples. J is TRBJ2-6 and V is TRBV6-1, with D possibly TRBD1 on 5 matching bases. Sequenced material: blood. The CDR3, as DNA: TGTGCCAGCAGTGAATTTAGGGGCGACCTGTCTGGGGCCAACGTCCTGACTTTC. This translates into CASSEFRGDLSGANVLTF.